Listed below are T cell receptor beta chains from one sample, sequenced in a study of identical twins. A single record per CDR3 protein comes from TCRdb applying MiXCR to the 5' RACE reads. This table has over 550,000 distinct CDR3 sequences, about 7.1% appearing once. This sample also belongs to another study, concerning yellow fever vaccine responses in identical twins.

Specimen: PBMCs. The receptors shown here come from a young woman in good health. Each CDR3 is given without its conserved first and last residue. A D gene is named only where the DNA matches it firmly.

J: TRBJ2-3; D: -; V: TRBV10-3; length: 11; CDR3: AIRPVSSNTQY
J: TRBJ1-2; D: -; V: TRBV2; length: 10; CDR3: ASDGDIAGYT
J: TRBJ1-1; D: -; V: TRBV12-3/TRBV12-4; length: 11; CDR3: ASSTILNTEAF
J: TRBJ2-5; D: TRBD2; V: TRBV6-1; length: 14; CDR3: ASSTRTSPEQETQY
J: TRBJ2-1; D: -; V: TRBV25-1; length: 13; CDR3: ASSEWQAVGNEQF
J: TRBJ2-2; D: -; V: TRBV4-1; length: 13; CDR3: ASSQAGLGTGELF
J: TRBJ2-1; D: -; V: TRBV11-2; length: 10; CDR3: ASSLGLNEQF
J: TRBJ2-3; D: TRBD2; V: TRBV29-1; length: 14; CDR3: SVVISSGVLTDTQY
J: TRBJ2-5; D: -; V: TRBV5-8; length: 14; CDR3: ASSPPGSPGPETQY
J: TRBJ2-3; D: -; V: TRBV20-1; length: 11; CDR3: SARVFSTDTQY
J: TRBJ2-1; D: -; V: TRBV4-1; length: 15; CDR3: ASSQGSFSYSYNEQF
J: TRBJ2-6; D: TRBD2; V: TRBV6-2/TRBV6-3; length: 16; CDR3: ASSTPLAGASGANVLT
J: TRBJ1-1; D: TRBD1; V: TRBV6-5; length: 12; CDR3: ASSYGTGGPEAF
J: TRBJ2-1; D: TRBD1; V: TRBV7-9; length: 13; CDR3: ASSLWTGPENEQF
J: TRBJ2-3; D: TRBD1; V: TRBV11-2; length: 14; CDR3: ASSLAGTGIRDTQY
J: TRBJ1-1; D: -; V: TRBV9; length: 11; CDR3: ASSGGWNTEAF
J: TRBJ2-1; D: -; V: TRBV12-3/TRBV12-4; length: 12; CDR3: ASSLVFINNEQF
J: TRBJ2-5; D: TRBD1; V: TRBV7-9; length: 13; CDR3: ASSSTGFVVETQY
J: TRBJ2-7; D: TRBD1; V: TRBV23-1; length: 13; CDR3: ASSLLQGIPYEQY